The entry below gives a single TCR beta chain sequence along with its context. This entry comes from a study of blood T cell repertoires in COVID-19. As for the study in general: COVID-19 samples, acute and convalescent, were from the United States, Italy and Spain. The cDNA or gDNA used as material had been derived from T cells, B-cell-depleted T cells, or PBMCs.

CDR3 size: 13 residues. Germline V gene data show CDR1 as MGHDK and CDR2 as SYGVNS. Trimming shortened V by 3 bases and J by 4 bases, and 9 bases separated the two germline ends. Profiled with immunoSEQ multiplex PCR; TCRdb holds only in-frame clones, not every one. The profile shows a few hundred thousand clones, over 80% of them singletons. Participant-given clinical history determined each cohort assignment. The sample comprised PBMCs or T cells enriched from blood (not recorded which). The chain links TRBV25-1 to TRBJ2-5; the D is unclear. This receptor was taken from a man between 25 and 39 years old who had recovered from COVID-19. The CDR3 DNA is TGTGCCAGCAGTGATCCCCCCCGAGAGACCCAGTACTTC. Its protein is CASSDPPRETQYF.